Below, 19 T cell receptor beta chains from the same sample are listed, as sequenced in a study of blood T cell repertoires in COVID-19. Generated by immunoSEQ multiplex PCR, the TCRdb table keeps only in-frame clones and is missing some. The sample shows roughly 70,000 clones, about 91% of them seen only once. Sequences were obtained from peripheral blood. These receptors originate from a man at least 80 years old with acute or convalescent COVID-19.

The chain uses TRBV18 and TRBJ1-1, with TRBD1 matching over 7 bases. The CDR3 sequence is 14 residues long. V dropped 3 bases and J dropped 0; count of bases not matched to a gene: 1. Germline CDR1 and CDR2: KGHSH and LQKENI. CDR3 sequence reads: CASSPGQMNTEAFF. DNA for the CDR3: TGTGCCAGCTCACCGGGACAGATGAACACTGAAGCTTTCTTT.

The chain combines TRBV5-4 with TRBJ2-5, with 7 nucleotides matching TRBD1. The CDR3 extends over 15 amino acids. V gave up 1 base and J gave up 4 bases; unmatched junction bases: 7. Germline values: CDR1 SGHNT, CDR2 YYREEE (reference sequence). The CDR3 coding sequence is TGTGCCAGCAGCTTGCAGAGGGGGCAGGGAGAGACCCAGTACTTC. Translating gives CASSLQRGQGETQYF.

This rearrangement joins TRBV28 to TRBJ1-2; possibly TRBD1 for D (6 bases). With 1 base removed from V and 8 bases from J, the gap between germline ends came to 17 bases. The CDR3 is 15 amino acids. Per the germline V gene, CDR1 is MDHEN and CDR2 is SYDVKM. The CDR3 spells CASSLSDRRREGYTF. The DNA of the CDR3 is TGTGCCAGCAGTTTATCAGACAGGAGAAGGGAAGGCTACACCTTC.

This chain connects TRBV9 to TRBJ2-3, with TRBD1 matching over 10 bases. CDR1 and CDR2 from the germline V gene are SGDLS and YYNGEE. The CDR3 loop spans 16 amino acids. Trimming took 3 bases from V and 1 from J; bases not matched to a gene: 5. The CDR3 bases are TGTGCCAGCAGCGCCACCGGGACAGGGGGCACAGATACGCAGTATTTT. It translates to CASSATGTGGTDTQYF.

This sequence joins TRBV7-9 and TRBJ1-2, with 9 bases identical to TRBD1. Germline V gene data show CDR1 as SEHNR and CDR2 as FQNEAQ (reference sequence). V lost 0 bases to trimming and J lost 2 bases; unmatched junction nucleotides: 7. The CDR3 sequence is 17 residues long. For the CDR3, the DNA is TGTGCCAGCAGCTTAGCGCTAACGGGACAGGGAAACTATGGCTACACCTTC. Residues: CASSLALTGQGNYGYTF.

The rearrangement uses TRBV10-2 and TRBJ2-5; 9 positions match TRBD2. Per the germline V gene, CDR1 is WSHSY and CDR2 is SAAADI. This CDR3 has 15 amino acids. Trimming cost V 2 bases and J 4 bases; bases outside gene matches: 5. CDR3 in DNA: TGCGCCAGCAGTGAGCCTAGGCGGGAGGGAGAGACCCAGTACTTC. Its translation: CASSEPRREGETQYF.

The chain recombines TRBV28 with TRBJ1-6, with TRBD1 matching 12 bases. The V and J ends lost 1 base and 7 bases, in that order; junction bases with no gene match: 8. This CDR3 has 18 amino acids. The germline gives CDR1 MDHEN, CDR2 SYDVKM. CDR3 bases: TGTGCCAGCAGTTTATTAACCTCCGGGACAGGGGGCAATTCACCCCTCCACTTT. Protein: CASSLLTSGTGGNSPLHF.

CDR3 sequence reads: CASSYRTSGQFTDTQYF. The CDR3 DNA follows: TGCGCCAGCAGTTATCGGACTAGCGGGCAATTCACAGATACGCAGTATTTT. The rearrangement joins TRBV5-1 to TRBJ2-3; 11 nucleotides align to TRBD2. Germline V gene sequence: CDR1 SGHRS, CDR2 YFSETQ. V shed 5 bases, J shed 2 bases, and the junction held 10 bases outside the gene matches. The CDR3 contains 17 residues.

V usage is TRBV7-9 and J usage is TRBJ1-4, with D possibly matching TRBD1 (6 bases). This CDR3 comprises 15 residues. Trimming cost V 6 bases and J 5 bases, with 16 bases left between them. Per germline, CDR1 SEHNR and CDR2 FQNEAQ (reference sequence). The CDR3 DNA sequence: TGTGCCAGCAGGCCCCAGGGAGGGGGGAATGAAAAACTGTTTTTT. Its protein product is CASRPQGGGNEKLFF.

The chain joins TRBV5-1 to TRBJ1-1; 9 bases are shared with TRBD1. CDR1 is SGHRS, CDR2 YFSETQ, per germline. After removal of 7 bases from V and 8 bases from J, the junction contained 9 bases not matched to a gene. The CDR3 sequence is 13 residues long. CDR3 residues: CASRGQGLLEAFF. Written as DNA, the CDR3 is TGCGCCAGCCGCGGACAGGGGTTATTGGAAGCTTTCTTT.

V is TRBV5-5 and J is TRBJ2-2; D ambiguous. This CDR3 spans 16 amino acids. Germline CDR1 and CDR2: SGHKS and YYEKEE (reference sequence). The V end was cut by 0 bases, the J end by 1 base, with 10 bases between. The CDR3 region is CASSLGAPLNTGELFF. The CDR3 coding sequence is TGTGCCAGCAGCTTGGGGGCGCCTTTGAACACCGGGGAGCTGTTTTTT.

The chain couples TRBV2 to TRBJ1-5, with TRBD1 matching over 8 bases. Germline V gene data show CDR1 as SNHLY and CDR2 as FYNNEI. V lost 5 bases and J lost 8; bases outside the gene matches: 8. This CDR3 comprises 14 residues. The DNA for the CDR3 is TGTGCCAGCAGTCAACAGGGGGTAGGGGAGCCCCAGCATTTT. Residues: CASSQQGVGEPQHF.

The gene calls are TRBV27 and TRBJ1-6; D may be TRBD1 (6 bases). CDR3 length equals 15 residues. The V end lost 6 bases, the J end lost 2 bases, and 11 bases lay between the germline ends. Per germline, CDR1 MNHEY and CDR2 SMNVEV (reference sequence). The CDR3 loop is CASSPGTTYNSPLHF. The CDR3 DNA is TGTGCCAGCAGCCCCGGGACAACCTATAATTCACCCCTCCACTTT.

This clone occurred a few times. The genes are TRBV7-8 and TRBJ1-1; weak D call: TRBD1 (5 bases). Germline V gene lookup returns CDR1 SGHVS and CDR2 FQNEAQ. The CDR3 spans 13 residues. The V and J ends lost 5 bases and 8 bases respectively, with 15 bases between them. CDR3 residues: CASSKTGLEEAFF. CDR3 in DNA: TGTGCCAGCAGCAAAACAGGATTAGAAGAAGCTTTCTTT.

The chain recombines TRBV5-1 with TRBJ1-1; 7 bases are a match to TRBD1. Unmatched junction bases numbered 8, after V lost 4 bases and J lost 5 bases. The CDR3 covers 14 residues. Per germline, CDR1 SGHRS and CDR2 YFSETQ. Here the CDR3 reads CASSLTGVGTEAFF. The CDR3 DNA follows: TGCGCCAGCAGCCTAACAGGGGTGGGGACTGAAGCTTTCTTT.

The chain is built from TRBV6-5 and TRBJ1-5, with TRBD1 identical over 8 bases. This CDR3 spans 15 amino acids. Germline loops: CDR1 MNHEY, CDR2 SVGAGI. V shed 4 bases and J 2 bases; nucleotides not matched to a gene: 4. The CDR3 DNA sequence: TGTGCCAGCAGTTTAGGACAGGGCGGCAATCAGCCCCAGCATTTT. It encodes CASSLGQGGNQPQHF.

The chain joins TRBV28 to TRBJ2-1, with 11 nucleotides matching TRBD1. The CDR3 spans 14 residues. V dropped 3 bases and J dropped 9; count of bases not matched to a gene: 4. Germline V lookup: CDR1 MDHEN, CDR2 SYDVKM. CDR3 nucleotides: TGTGCCAGCAGTTTGAGGACAGGGGGCAGTGAGCAGTTCTTC. Protein product: CASSLRTGGSEQFF.

This clone was detected only a few times. The rearrangement links TRBV10-1 to TRBJ1-1, with D possibly matching TRBD1 (5 bases). The ends were cut back, 0 bases at V and 0 bases at J, with 11 bases in the middle. Germline CDR1 and CDR2: WNHNN and SYGVQD (reference sequence). The CDR3 is made up of 16 amino acids. The DNA of the CDR3 is TGCGCCAGCAGTGAGTCTATTAGACAGCTGAACACTGAAGCTTTCTTT. Translation gives CASSESIRQLNTEAFF.

This clone appeared a few times. The chain links TRBV5-1 to TRBJ1-3, with 7 bases fitting TRBD1. Germline trimming cut 2 bases from V and 1 base from J; bases unmatched to any gene: 3. From germline, CDR1 is SGHRS and CDR2 YFSETQ. CDR3 length: 15 residues. This CDR3 reads CASSLTGVSGNTIYF. CDR3 nucleotide sequence: TGCGCCAGCAGCTTAACAGGGGTATCTGGAAACACCATATATTTT.